The 16 T cell receptor beta chains listed next were all sequenced from one sample in a study of blood T cell repertoires in COVID-19. Profiled with immunoSEQ multiplex PCR; TCRdb holds only in-frame clones, not every one. The top ten hold 6.5% to 9% of the sample, which has 100,000 to 150,000 clones, roughly 90% seen once. Input material: peripheral blood. The receptors were sampled from a man aged 50 to 60 with acute or convalescent COVID-19.

The gene calls are TRBV2 and TRBJ1-5; D is possibly TRBD1 (5 bases). This CDR3 region has 13 residues. Looked up from germline, CDR1 is SNHLY and CDR2 is FYNNEI. Trimming pared 7 bases from V and 2 bases from J, leaving 9 bases between. CDR3 in DNA: TGTGCCAGCATGTCACAGGGCAATCAGCCCCAGCATTTT. Translating it yields CASMSQGNQPQHF.

The chain carries TRBV7-9 and TRBJ2-7, with 7 bases aligning to TRBD1. Unmatched junction bases numbered 6, after V lost 5 bases and J lost 2 bases. Per the germline V gene, CDR1 is SEHNR and CDR2 is FQNEAQ (reference sequence). The CDR3 consists of 14 residues. The chain's CDR3 is CASSPPGTAYEQYF. CDR3 coding DNA: TGTGCCAGCAGCCCGCCCGGGACAGCCTACGAGCAGTACTTC.

The chain couples TRBV6-1 to TRBJ2-3; D remains ambiguous. Trimming stripped 1 base from V and 2 bases from J, with 10 bases between. Per the germline V gene, CDR1 is MNHNS and CDR2 is SASEGT. The CDR3 is 15 residues long. CDR3 loop: CASSEVVGLTDTQYF. Here the CDR3 DNA reads TGTGCCAGCAGTGAAGTGGTGGGCCTCACAGATACGCAGTATTTT.

The rearrangement uses TRBV7-6 and TRBJ1-5, with D unclear. In germline, CDR1 is SGHVS, CDR2 FNYEAQ. V was pared by 1 base and J by 1 base, with 8 bases between. The CDR3 totals 15 residues. CDR3 loop: CASSLEAGSNQPQHF. DNA for the CDR3: TGTGCCAGCAGCTTAGAAGCGGGCAGCAATCAGCCCCAGCATTTT.

This clone appeared a single time. The chain combines TRBV18 with TRBJ2-7; D gene uncertain. The CDR3 contains 14 residues. V shed 2 bases and J shed 0 bases, with 8 bases lying between them. Germline CDR1 is KGHSH and CDR2 is LQKENI. CDR3 in amino acids: CASSPGRSSYEQYF. The CDR3 DNA is TGTGCCAGCTCACCAGGCAGGTCCTCCTACGAGCAGTACTTC.

The V gene is TRBV15, the J gene TRBJ1-3, with TRBD1 as a possible D gene (6 bases). The CDR3 is 15 amino acids. CDR1 and CDR2 from the germline V gene are LNHNV and YYDKDF (reference sequence). V lost 1 base and J lost 4, with 11 bases in between. For the CDR3, the DNA is TGTGCCACCAGCAGAGGGGACACACACGGAAACACCATATATTTT. Its translation: CATSRGDTHGNTIYF.

This chain connects TRBV6-5 to TRBJ1-1; D gene uncertain. Per germline, CDR1 MNHEY and CDR2 SVGAGI. The CDR3 is 13 residues long. V was cut by 2 bases and J by 0 bases, with 4 bases left in between. This chain's CDR3 is CASSYELNTEAFF. CDR3 sequence (DNA): TGTGCCAGCAGTTACGAGTTGAACACTGAAGCTTTCTTT.

This clone appeared a few times. This sequence joins TRBV5-8 and TRBJ2-3, with D possibly matching TRBD1 (5 bases). With 1 base removed from V and 0 bases from J, the gap between germline ends came to 9 bases. The CDR3 has 15 amino acids. CDR1 SGHTS and CDR2 YDEGEE come from the germline V gene. The CDR3 sequence: CASSLQGRSTDTQYF. The CDR3 nucleotides are TGTGCCAGCAGCTTGCAGGGCCGAAGCACAGATACGCAGTATTTT.

The chain uses TRBV18 and TRBJ1-1; the D is unclear. The germline V and J ends were trimmed by 4 bases and 1 base, with 10 bases remaining between them. The germline CDR1 and CDR2 sequences are KGHSH and LQKENI. This CDR3 has 14 residues. This CDR3 is CASSRLRSNTEAFF. CDR3 bases: TGTGCCAGCTCACGTTTGAGGTCGAACACTGAAGCTTTCTTT.

The chain couples TRBV10-3 to TRBJ1-3; weak D call: TRBD1 (5 bases). Germline lookup yields CDR1 ENHRY and CDR2 SYGVKD. V gave up 7 bases and J gave up 3 bases, with 10 bases separating them. This CDR3 comprises 13 residues. The CDR3 DNA is TGTGCCATCACGGGGGTCAGTGGAAACACCATATATTTT. Translating it yields CAITGVSGNTIYF.

This clone was seen a single time. The V call is TRBV19, the J call TRBJ1-2; weak D call: TRBD1 (6 bases). This CDR3 comprises 14 residues. V lost 2 bases and J 6 bases, leaving 13 bases between the germline ends. Germline V lookup: CDR1 LNHDA, CDR2 SQIVND (reference sequence). The CDR3 nucleotides are TGTGCCAGTAGTATAACCAGGGGCCTGGATGGCTACACCTTC. It translates to CASSITRGLDGYTF.

The chain recombines TRBV12-5 with TRBJ1-1; TRBD1 is a possible D gene (5 bases). Per the germline V gene, CDR1 is LGHNT and CDR2 is FRNRAP. Trimming cost V 6 bases and J 5 bases, with 10 bases left between them. This CDR3 has 12 amino acids. The CDR3 coding sequence is TGTGCTAGTGGGTGGGGGGTAACTGAAGCTTTCTTT. Translated: CASGWGVTEAFF.

This clone was found once. The chain recombines TRBV20-1 with TRBJ1-4; D is unclear. V shed 3 bases and J shed 8 bases, with 7 bases lying between them. Germline CDR1 reads DFQATT; CDR2 reads SNEGSKA (reference sequence). The CDR3 length is 11 residues. The CDR3 spells CSASGGEKLFF. The CDR3 coding sequence is TGCAGTGCTAGTGGAGGAGAAAAACTGTTTTTT.

The chain recombines TRBV19 with TRBJ1-5; a possible D gene is TRBD1 (5 bases). Germline V CDR1 and CDR2: LNHDA, SQIVND (reference sequence). Deletions cut 7 bases from V and 4 bases from J, with 8 bases between. This CDR3 contains 12 residues. The CDR3 loop is CASNQGNQPQHF. The CDR3 DNA reads TGTGCCAGTAACCAGGGTAATCAGCCCCAGCATTTT.

CDR3 loop: CASSDWAGGNNEQFF. The CDR3 DNA follows: TGTGCCAGCAGTGATTGGGCGGGAGGGAACAATGAGCAGTTCTTC. The chain carries TRBV6-1 and TRBJ2-1; 9 bases agree with TRBD2. The CDR3 covers 15 residues. The V segment lost 3 bases and the J segment 5 bases; nucleotides outside the gene matches: 5. Germline V gives CDR1 MNHNS, CDR2 SASEGT.

The V gene is TRBV7-2, the J gene TRBJ1-1, with a tentative D call TRBD1 (5 bases). The germline V and J ends were trimmed by 1 base and 1 base, with 16 bases remaining between them. There are 17 residues in the CDR3. Germline V gene lookup returns CDR1 SGHTA and CDR2 FQGNSA. The CDR3 DNA sequence: TGTGCCAGCAGCTTAGTATTAGGTGGGGGAGGGAACACTGAAGCTTTCTTT. This codes for CASSLVLGGGGNTEAFF.